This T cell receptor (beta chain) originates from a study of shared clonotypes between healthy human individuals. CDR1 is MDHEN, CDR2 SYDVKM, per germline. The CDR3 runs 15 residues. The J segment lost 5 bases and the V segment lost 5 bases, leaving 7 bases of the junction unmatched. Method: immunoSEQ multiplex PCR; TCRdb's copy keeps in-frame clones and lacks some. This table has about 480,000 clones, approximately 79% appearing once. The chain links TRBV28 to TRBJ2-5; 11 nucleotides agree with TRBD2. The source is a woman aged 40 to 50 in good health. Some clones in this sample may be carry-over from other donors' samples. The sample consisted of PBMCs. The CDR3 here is CASSLGTSGGETQYF. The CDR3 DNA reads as TGTGCCAGCAGTCTAGGGACTAGCGGTGGGGAGACCCAGTACTTC.